This T cell receptor (beta chain) was retrieved from a study of blood T cells in healthy people across ages. The length of the CDR3 is 13 residues. The germline gives CDR1 GTSNPN, CDR2 SVGIG (reference sequence). To note about this clonotype: Its antigen is still unknown. At one end the junction does not follow the germline gene, possibly because of a read error.

Primers used in a second PCR of roughly 6 to 12 cycles were a sample-barcoded 5' primer and a J-beta primer mix. TCRdb reprocessed the 5' RACE reads with MiXCR, giving one entry per CDR3 protein. The sample holds hundreds of thousands of distinct CDR3 sequences; roughly 32% are singletons and the top ten take about 16%. Broader study findings: The authors considered diversity estimates from one million T cells to be underestimates.

This clonotype originated in a woman aged 80 or older in good health. Material for sequencing was blood. The V gene is TRBV30, the J gene TRBJ1-1; no clear D gene. The CDR3 loop is CAGSGSMNTEAFF. The CDR3 DNA follows: TGTGCCGGGAGCGGATCCATGAACACTGAAGCTTTCTTT.